This TCR beta chain was found in a study of blood T cell repertoires in COVID-19. V was cut by 3 bases and J by 3 bases, with 11 bases left in between. Germline lookup yields CDR1 DFQATT and CDR2 SNEGSKA (reference sequence). The CDR3 is 14 amino acids. TCRdb's copy holds only in-frame clones and misses some; the assay was immunoSEQ multiplex PCR. The repertoire holds about 62,000 clones, with roughly 90% as singletons. Specimen: peripheral blood. This receptor was taken from a woman in her sixties with acute or convalescent COVID-19. V is TRBV20-1 and J is TRBJ2-2, with D uncertain. The CDR3 is CSASGERDTGELFF. CDR3 in DNA: TGCAGTGCTAGTGGCGAACGGGACACCGGGGAGCTGTTTTTT.